The 5 T cell receptor beta chains listed next were all sequenced from one sample in a study of memory CD4+ T cells and cytomegalovirus serostatus. The sort gate was single viable CD3+CD4+CD8-CD45RO+ cells for memory CD4+ T cells. Only in-frame clones appear in the TCRdb table, and some are missing; sequencing was by immunoSEQ multiplex PCR. This repertoire shows 55,000 to 65,000 clones, roughly 82% found once; its top ten account for approximately 0.39%. Sequenced input: memory CD4+ T cells from blood. Every receptor here comes from an adult in good health and CMV-seronegative.

This rearrangement joins TRBV7-2 to TRBJ1-3; unclear D gene. The CDR3 has 13 residues. The germline V and J ends were trimmed by 4 bases and 4 bases, with 8 bases remaining between them. Germline values: CDR1 SGHTA, CDR2 FQGNSA. DNA of the CDR3: TGTGCCAGCAGCTCCTATCAGGGAAACACCATATATTTT. As protein: CASSSYQGNTIYF. Full variable domain (missing parts from reference TRBV7-2 and TRBJ1-3): GAGVSQSPSNKVTEKGKDVELRCDPISGHTALYWYRQSLGQGLEFLIYFQGNSAPDKSGLPSDRFSAERTGGSVSTLTIQRTQQEDSAVYLCASSSYQGNTIYFGEGSWLTVV.

The genes are TRBV5-8 and TRBJ1-1; D is ambiguous. Germline V gene sequence: CDR1 SGHTS, CDR2 YDEGEE. The CDR3 totals 13 residues. V was trimmed by 3 bases and J by 6 bases, leaving 12 bases between them. Written as DNA, the CDR3 is TGTGCCAGCAGCTACCTGTCGAATCCTGAAGCTTTCTTT. Its protein is CASSYLSNPEAFF.

J is TRBJ1-3 and V is TRBV11-2; a possible D gene is TRBD1 (5 bases). The CDR3 consists of 15 residues. Trimming stripped 2 bases from V and 2 bases from J, with 10 bases between. Germline assignment: CDR1 SGHAT and CDR2 FQNNGV. The CDR3 DNA is TGTGCCAGCAGCTTAAGGCGCAGGGCTGGAAACACCATATATTTT. This gives the protein CASSLRRRAGNTIYF.

The chain combines TRBV2 with TRBJ1-3; D remains unclear. From germline, CDR1 is SNHLY and CDR2 FYNNEI. This CDR3 is 14 amino acids long. V lost 7 bases, J lost 4 bases, and 14 bases lay in between. The CDR3 is CASKGGGAGNTIYF. CDR3 sequence (DNA): TGTGCCAGCAAAGGTGGAGGAGCGGGAAACACCATATATTTT.

This sequence joins TRBV11-3 and TRBJ1-1; no definite D call. The germline CDR1 and CDR2 sequences are SGHNT and YENEEA. Deletions cut 6 bases from V and 1 base from J, with 9 bases between. The CDR3 runs to 13 residues. CDR3 residues: CASRGEKNTEAFF. Written as DNA, the CDR3 is TGTGCCAGCAGGGGCGAGAAGAACACTGAAGCTTTCTTT.